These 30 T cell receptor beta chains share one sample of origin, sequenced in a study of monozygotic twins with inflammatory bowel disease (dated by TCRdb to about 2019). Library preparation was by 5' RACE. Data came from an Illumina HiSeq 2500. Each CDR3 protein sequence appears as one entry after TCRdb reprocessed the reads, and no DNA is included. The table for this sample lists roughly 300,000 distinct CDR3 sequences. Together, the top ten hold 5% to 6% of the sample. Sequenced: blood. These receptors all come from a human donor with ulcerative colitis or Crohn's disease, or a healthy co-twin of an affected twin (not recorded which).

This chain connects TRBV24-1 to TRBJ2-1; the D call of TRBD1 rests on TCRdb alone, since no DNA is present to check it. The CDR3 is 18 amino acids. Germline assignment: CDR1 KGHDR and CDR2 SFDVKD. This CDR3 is CATSDQTRTGVGYNEQFF.

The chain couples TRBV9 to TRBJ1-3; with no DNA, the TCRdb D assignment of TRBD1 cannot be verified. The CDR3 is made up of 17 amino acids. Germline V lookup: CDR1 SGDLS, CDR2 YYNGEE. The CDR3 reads CASSGGYGQFSGNTIYF.

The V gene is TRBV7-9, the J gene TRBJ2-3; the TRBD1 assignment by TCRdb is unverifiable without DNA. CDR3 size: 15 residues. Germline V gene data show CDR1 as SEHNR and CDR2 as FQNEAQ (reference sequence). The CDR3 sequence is CASSPTEGRTDTQYF.

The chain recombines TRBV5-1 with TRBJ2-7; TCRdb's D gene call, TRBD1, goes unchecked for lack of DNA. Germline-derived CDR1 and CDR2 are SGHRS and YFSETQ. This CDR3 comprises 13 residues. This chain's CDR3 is CASSSGGVYEQYF.

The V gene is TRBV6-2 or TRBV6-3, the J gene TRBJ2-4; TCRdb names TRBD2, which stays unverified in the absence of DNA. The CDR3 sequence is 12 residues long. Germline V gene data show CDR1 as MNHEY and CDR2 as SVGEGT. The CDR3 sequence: CASGTSGNIQYF.

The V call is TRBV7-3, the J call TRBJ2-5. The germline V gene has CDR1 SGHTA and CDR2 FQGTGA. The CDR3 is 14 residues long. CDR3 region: CASSLSAYQETQYF.

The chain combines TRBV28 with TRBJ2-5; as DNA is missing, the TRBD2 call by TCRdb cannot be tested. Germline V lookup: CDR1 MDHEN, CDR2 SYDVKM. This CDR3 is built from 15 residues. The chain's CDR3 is CASSLDSGIGETQYF.

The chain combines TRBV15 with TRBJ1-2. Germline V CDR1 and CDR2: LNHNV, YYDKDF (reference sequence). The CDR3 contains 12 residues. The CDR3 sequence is CATSREVGGYTF.

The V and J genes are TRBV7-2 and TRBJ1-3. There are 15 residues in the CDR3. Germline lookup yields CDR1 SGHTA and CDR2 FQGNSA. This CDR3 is CASSRQGIGGNTIYF.

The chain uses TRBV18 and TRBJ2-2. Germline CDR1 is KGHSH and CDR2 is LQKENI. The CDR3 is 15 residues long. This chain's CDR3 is CASSPPISSPGELFF.

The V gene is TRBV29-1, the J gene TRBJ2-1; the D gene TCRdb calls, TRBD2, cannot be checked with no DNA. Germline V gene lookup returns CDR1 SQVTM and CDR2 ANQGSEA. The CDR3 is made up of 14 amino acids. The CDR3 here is CSVVQGTLAGEQFF.

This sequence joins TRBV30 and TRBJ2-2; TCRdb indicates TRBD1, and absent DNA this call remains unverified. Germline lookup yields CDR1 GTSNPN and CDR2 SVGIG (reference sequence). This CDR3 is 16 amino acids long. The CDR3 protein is CAWSVEGQSLTGELFF.

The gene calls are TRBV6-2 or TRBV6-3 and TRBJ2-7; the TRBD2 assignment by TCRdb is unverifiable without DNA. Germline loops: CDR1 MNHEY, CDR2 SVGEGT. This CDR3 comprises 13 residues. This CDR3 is CAGRTSGTYEQYF.

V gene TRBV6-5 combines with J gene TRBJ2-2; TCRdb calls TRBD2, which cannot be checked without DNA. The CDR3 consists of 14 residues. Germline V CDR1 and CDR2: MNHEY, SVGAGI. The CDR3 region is CASSSAGVSGELFF.

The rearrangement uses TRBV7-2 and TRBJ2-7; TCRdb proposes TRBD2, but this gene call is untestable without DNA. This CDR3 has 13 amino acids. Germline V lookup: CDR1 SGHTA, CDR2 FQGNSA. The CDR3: CASRGTSGSLQYF.

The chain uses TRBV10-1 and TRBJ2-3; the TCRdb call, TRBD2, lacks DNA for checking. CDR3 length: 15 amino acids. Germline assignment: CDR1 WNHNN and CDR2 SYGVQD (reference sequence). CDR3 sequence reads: CASSGQGGHTDTQYF.

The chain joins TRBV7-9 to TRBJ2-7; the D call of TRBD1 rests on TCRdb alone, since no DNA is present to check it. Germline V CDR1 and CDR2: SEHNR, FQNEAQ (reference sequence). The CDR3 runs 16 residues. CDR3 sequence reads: CASKKDNTPSSYEQYF.

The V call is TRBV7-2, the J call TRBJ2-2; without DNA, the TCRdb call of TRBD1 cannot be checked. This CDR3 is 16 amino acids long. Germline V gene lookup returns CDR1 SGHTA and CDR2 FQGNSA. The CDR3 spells CASTKQGALNTGELFF.

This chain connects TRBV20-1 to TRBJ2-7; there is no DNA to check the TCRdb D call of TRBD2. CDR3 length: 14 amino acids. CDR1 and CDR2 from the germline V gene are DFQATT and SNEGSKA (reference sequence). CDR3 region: CSAGGWAQGYEQYF.

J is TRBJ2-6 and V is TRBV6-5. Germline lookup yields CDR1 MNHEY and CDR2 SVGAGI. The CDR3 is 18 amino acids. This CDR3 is CASSYNGRGISGANVLTF.

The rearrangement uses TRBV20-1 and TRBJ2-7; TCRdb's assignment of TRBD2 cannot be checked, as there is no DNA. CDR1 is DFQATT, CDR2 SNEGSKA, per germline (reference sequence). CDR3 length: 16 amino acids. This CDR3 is CSAIEGLAGGQYEQYF.

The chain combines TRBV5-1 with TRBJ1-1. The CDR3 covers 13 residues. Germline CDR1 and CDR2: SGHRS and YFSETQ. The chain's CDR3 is CASSLDVNQKAFF.

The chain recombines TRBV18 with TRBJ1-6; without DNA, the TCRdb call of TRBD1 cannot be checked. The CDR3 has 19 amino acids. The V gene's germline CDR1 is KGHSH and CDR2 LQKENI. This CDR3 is CASSPRNPTQGASNSPLHF. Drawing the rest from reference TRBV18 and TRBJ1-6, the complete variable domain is NAGVMQNPRHLVRRRGQEARLRCSPMKGHSHVYWYRQLPEEGLKFMVYLQKENIIDESGMPKERFSAEFPKEGPSILRIQQVVRGDSAAYFCASSPRNPTQGASNSPLHFGNGTRLTVT.

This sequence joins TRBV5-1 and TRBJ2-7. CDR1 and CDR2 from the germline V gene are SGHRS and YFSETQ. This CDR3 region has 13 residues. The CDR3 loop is CASKGDNSYEQYF.

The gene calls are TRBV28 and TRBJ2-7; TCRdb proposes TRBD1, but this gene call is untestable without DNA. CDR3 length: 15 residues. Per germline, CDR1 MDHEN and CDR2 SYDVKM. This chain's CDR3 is CASSLSRSKSYEQYF.

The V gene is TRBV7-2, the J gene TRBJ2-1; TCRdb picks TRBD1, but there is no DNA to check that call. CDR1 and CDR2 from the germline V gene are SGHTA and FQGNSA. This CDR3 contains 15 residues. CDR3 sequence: CASSYRDSRTREQFF.

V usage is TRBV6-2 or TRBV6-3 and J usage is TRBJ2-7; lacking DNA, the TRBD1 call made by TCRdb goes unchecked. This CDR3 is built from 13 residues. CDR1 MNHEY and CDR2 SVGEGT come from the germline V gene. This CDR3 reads CASQPGQGSEQYF.

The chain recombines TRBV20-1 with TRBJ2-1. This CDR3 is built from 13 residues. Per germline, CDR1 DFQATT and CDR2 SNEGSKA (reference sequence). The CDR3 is CSATPDDRHEQFF.

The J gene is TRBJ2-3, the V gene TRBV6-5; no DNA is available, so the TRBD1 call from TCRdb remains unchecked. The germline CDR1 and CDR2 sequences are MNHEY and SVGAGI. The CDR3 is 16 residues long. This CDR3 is CASSYLGQTSTDTQYF.

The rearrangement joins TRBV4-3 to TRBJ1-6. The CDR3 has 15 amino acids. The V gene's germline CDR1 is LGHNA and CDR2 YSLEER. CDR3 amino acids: CASSPRGGIDSPLHF.